This T cell receptor beta chain was identified during a study of cytomegalovirus exposure and HLA in healthy donors. Study-level results: Subsequent analysis found a tendency for first-cohort TCR clusters to co-occur within the 110 or so validation repertoires.

In germline, CDR1 is SGHAT, CDR2 FQNNGV. The germline V and J ends were trimmed by 9 bases and 4 bases, with 12 bases remaining between them. This CDR3 is built from 13 residues. The assay was immunoSEQ multiplex PCR, and TCRdb's table has in-frame clones only and misses some. There are 120,000 to 150,000 clones in the sample; around 90% occur only once, and 7.5% to 9% lies in the top ten. Note on this clone: Its matching antigen is unknown.

The sequenced sample consisted of PBMCs. The V call is TRBV11-2, the J call TRBJ2-2; a possible D gene is TRBD2 (6 bases). The TCR sequence derives from a man aged 18 to 29 in good health and CMV-seropositive. The CDR3 loop is CASSWTITGELFF. The CDR3 region has the DNA TGTGCCAGTTCGTGGACTATCACCGGGGAGCTGTTTTTT.